This TCR beta chain was found in a study of T cell responses to AZD1222 COVID-19 vaccine. Study results and caveats: Baseline serostatus was positive in only a handful of AZD1222 recipients. Females made up more of the donors, who were largely white British, and clonal diversity may have come out too low. At 160-218 and 743-854, vaccine-associated CD4 TCRs were dominant, and they spanned spike.

As to this clone: Its antigen remains unidentified.

Clones were sequenced by immunoSEQ multiplex PCR, and TCRdb holds only the in-frame ones, with some missing. The sample has approximately 150,000 clones, roughly 92% seen once; the top ten hold more than 1.5%. CDR1 and CDR2 (germline): SGHDT, YYEEEE. The CDR3 is 14 amino acids. Trimming shortened V by 4 bases and J by 2 bases, and 13 bases separated the two germline ends. This chain links TRBV5-6 with TRBJ2-7; tentatively, D is TRBD1 (5 bases). The sequencing here drew on peripheral blood, taken on day 0 of AZD1222 vaccination. This receptor was identified in an adult in good health. The CDR3 loop is CASSGVRTPYEQYF. The CDR3 coding sequence is TGTGCCAGCAGCGGGGTGAGGACACCCTACGAGCAGTACTTC.